The clone carrying this T cell receptor (beta chain) was observed a handful of times. Its target is unknown. TCRdb's table, derived via immunoSEQ multiplex PCR, lists solely in-frame clones and lacks some. In the table there are fewer than 55,000 clones, less than 90% of which are singletons. The data were taken from a study of OX40 agonist ivuxolimab in advanced cancers. Regarding the study as a whole: In general, CD8+ T cells held more expanded clones than CD4+ did, on average.

Germline CDR1 and CDR2: SGHAT and FQNNGV. Trimming took 1 base from V and 2 from J; bases not matched to a gene: 6. The CDR3 runs 18 residues. The gene calls are TRBV11-2 and TRBJ2-2; 11 positions match TRBD1. This specimen consisted of CD4+ or CD8+ T cells sorted from blood, obtained in a trial of the OX40 agonist ivuxolimab. This TCR derives from an adult with an advanced solid tumor such as melanoma, head and neck, liver or kidney cancer. The CDR3 spells CASSLVRWTGGNTGELFF. The CDR3 DNA reads as TGTGCCAGCAGCTTAGTGCGGTGGACAGGGGGCAACACCGGGGAGCTGTTTTTT.